This passage covers 20 T cell receptor beta chains from one sample sequenced in a study of cytomegalovirus exposure and HLA in healthy donors (dated by TCRdb to the late 2010s). The method was the immunoSEQ multiplex PCR assay. For the multiplex PCR, a mixture combining 60 forward primers for TCR Vbeta segments and 13 reverse primers for TCR Jbeta segments was used. The source is immuneACCESS, and TCRdb retained only in-frame sequences with V and J called. Part of the clones is not carried over; for the studies checked, unresolved V genes explain less than half of this, and the remainder is unexplained. The sample table contains tens of thousands of clones; only one count was recorded for 80% to 90% of them. The leading ten clones occupy roughly 1.6% of the sample. Source material: PBMCs. Receptors originate from a man between 25 and 39 years old in good health and CMV-seropositive.

The chain links TRBV14 to TRBJ2-3, with a tentative D call TRBD2 (5 bases). Trimming removed 7 bases at V and 0 bases at J, with 8 bases between. The CDR3 is 13 amino acids. Germline CDR1 and CDR2: SGHDN and FVKESK. CDR3 sequence (DNA): TGTGCCAGCACCTGGACTAGCACAGATACGCAGTATTTT. Residues: CASTWTSTDTQYF. The full variable domain, in which reference TRBV14 and TRBJ2-3 provide the parts outside the CDR3, is EAGVTQFPSHSVIEKGQTVTLRCDPISGHDNLYWYRRVMGKEIKFLLHFVKESKQDESGMPNNRFLAERTGGTYSTLKVQPAELEDSGVYFCASTWTSTDTQYFGPGTRLTVL.

This rearrangement joins TRBV5-4 to TRBJ1-1; D uncertain. Germline V CDR1 and CDR2: SGHNT, YYREEE (reference sequence). The CDR3 is made up of 13 amino acids. V lost 2 bases to trimming and J lost 8 bases, with 13 bases between them. The CDR3 DNA follows: TGTGCCAGCAGCTTCGAGGTTTATGGAGAAGCTTTCTTT. Protein product: CASSFEVYGEAFF.

The chain combines TRBV5-1 with TRBJ2-5; 8 bases agree with TRBD1. Judging by the DNA end, TRBJ2-7 fits better; the J call may be wrong. This CDR3 is built from 14 residues. CDR1 is SGHRS and CDR2 is YFSETQ in the germline V gene. The CDR3: CASSMDREIYEQYF. The DNA for the CDR3 is TGCGCCAGCAGTATGGACAGGGAAATTTACGAGCAGTACTTC.

V gene TRBV30 combines with J gene TRBJ1-1, with TRBD1 matching 8 bases. CDR1 is GTSNPN and CDR2 is SVGIG in the germline V gene (reference sequence). The CDR3 is 15 residues long. J gave up 0 bases and V 8 bases, and 11 bases lay outside the gene matches. The CDR3 protein is CARTGRVRMNTEAFF. The CDR3 coding sequence is TGTGCCCGGACAGGGAGGGTGAGGATGAACACTGAAGCTTTCTTT.

The rearrangement joins TRBV9 to TRBJ2-3; D is perhaps TRBD1 (6 bases). The V end lost 0 bases, the J end lost 0 bases, and 23 bases lay between the germline ends. In germline, CDR1 is SGDLS, CDR2 YYNGEE. CDR3 length: 20 residues. The CDR3 nucleotides are TGTGCCAGCAGCGTAGACGGGACCGCCTTCAGGGGCCCTAGCACAGATACGCAGTATTTT. This sequence encodes CASSVDGTAFRGPSTDTQYF.

The V gene is TRBV30, the J gene TRBJ2-2, with D unclear. CDR1 is GTSNPN, CDR2 SVGIG, per germline (reference sequence). The CDR3 length is 12 residues. V was shortened by 2 bases and J by 5 bases, with 6 bases between the two germline ends. The CDR3 sequence is CAWSLGTGELFF. CDR3 sequence (DNA): TGTGCCTGGAGTCTAGGAACCGGGGAGCTGTTTTTT.

The rearrangement joins TRBV13 to TRBJ1-5; no clear D. The CDR3 sequence is 12 residues long. V lost 0 bases and J 7 bases, leaving 4 bases between the germline ends. The V gene's germline CDR1 is PRHDT and CDR2 FYEKMQ (reference sequence). In nucleotides, the CDR3 is TGTGCCAGCAGCTTAGGGGGCCAGCCCCAGCATTTT. Its translation is CASSLGGQPQHF.

The J gene is TRBJ2-5, the V gene TRBV5-8; D perhaps matches TRBD2 (5 bases). The CDR3 has 13 residues. Germline V gene lookup returns CDR1 SGHTS and CDR2 YDEGEE. Trimming cost V 3 bases and J 5 bases, with 11 bases left between them. CDR3 in amino acids: CASSSVDWETQYF. CDR3 bases: TGTGCCAGCAGCTCGGTGGACTGGGAGACCCAGTACTTC.

The V and J genes are TRBV7-9 and TRBJ1-1; maybe TRBD1 (6 bases). V was clipped by 5 bases and J by 0 bases, with 16 bases between them. CDR1 SEHNR and CDR2 FQNEAQ come from the germline V gene (reference sequence). CDR3 length: 16 amino acids. CDR3 region: CASSTKGQGLNTEAFF. The CDR3 coding sequence is TGTGCCAGCAGCACTAAAGGGCAGGGGTTGAACACTGAAGCTTTCTTT. Variable domain in full (rest from reference TRBV7-9 and TRBJ1-1): DTGVSQNPRHKITKRGQNVTFRCDPISEHNRLYWYRQTLGQGPEFLTYFQNEAQLEKSRLLSDRFSAERPKGSFSTLEIQRTEQGDSAMYLCASSTKGQGLNTEAFFGQGTRLTVV.

This chain links TRBV5-1 with TRBJ1-1; D remains unclear. Germline values: CDR1 SGHRS, CDR2 YFSETQ. V shed 3 bases and J shed 9 bases, with 21 bases lying between them. The CDR3 runs to 15 residues. The DNA for the CDR3 is TGCGCCAGCAGCTCTGACGGGCCCGGGATTGGAAAAGCTTTCTTT. This gives the protein CASSSDGPGIGKAFF.

The chain couples TRBV27 to TRBJ2-7, with 9 bases identical to TRBD2. Germline V gene data show CDR1 as MNHEY and CDR2 as SMNVEV (reference sequence). V lost 1 base, J lost 4 bases, and 5 bases stayed unmatched. The CDR3 is 15 residues long. The CDR3 DNA reads TGTGCCAGCAGTTTATACGCGGGAGGGCCGTACGAGCAGTACTTC. Its protein is CASSLYAGGPYEQYF.

This sequence joins TRBV4-1 and TRBJ1-4; TRBD1 might be the D (6 bases). The CDR3 loop spans 16 amino acids. V dropped 1 base and J dropped 3 bases, with 12 bases sitting between them. The germline V gene has CDR1 MGHRA and CDR2 YSYEKL. Written as DNA, the CDR3 is TGCGCCAGCAGCCAAGGGCAGGGGCTGGCTAATGAAAAACTGTTTTTT. Translation gives CASSQGQGLANEKLFF.

V and J are TRBV7-2 and TRBJ2-7; the D gene is possibly TRBD1 (5 bases). The CDR3 covers 15 residues. Germline V gene lookup returns CDR1 SGHTA and CDR2 FQGNSA. Trimming stripped 5 bases from V and 2 bases from J, with 16 bases between. The CDR3 region is CASSPQRGSPYEQYF. In DNA, the CDR3 is TGTGCCAGCAGCCCCCAAAGGGGATCCCCCTACGAGCAGTACTTC.

CDR3 bases: TGTGCCAGCGGGGAGGGGGGCGCTAACTACGAGCAGTACTTC. Protein sequence: CASGEGGANYEQYF. The chain couples TRBV27 to TRBJ2-7, with D possibly being TRBD2 (7 bases). V lost 8 bases, J lost 3 bases, and 17 bases lay in between. The CDR3 loop spans 14 amino acids. CDR1 and CDR2 (germline): MNHEY, SMNVEV (reference sequence).

The V gene is TRBV11-2, the J gene TRBJ2-2; TRBD2 matches 8 bases. The CDR3 consists of 15 residues. The germline CDR1 and CDR2 sequences are SGHAT and FQNNGV. V lost 5 bases to trimming and J lost 2 bases; unmatched junction nucleotides: 4. The CDR3 DNA follows: TGTGCCAGCAGCCAGGGACTAGTAAACACCGGGGAGCTGTTTTTT. Translation gives CASSQGLVNTGELFF.

The chain is built from TRBV29-1 and TRBJ2-7; perhaps TRBD2 as D (7 bases). The germline CDR1 and CDR2 sequences are SQVTM and ANQGSEA. The CDR3 is 13 amino acids. Trimming removed 7 bases at V and 6 bases at J, with 19 bases between. In DNA, the CDR3 is TGCAGCGCATCGGACGGGGGCGGGGGCGAGCAGTACTTC. It yields the protein CSASDGGGGEQYF.

The V gene is TRBV5-4, the J gene TRBJ2-3, with TRBD1 as a possible D gene (6 bases). The CDR3 runs 15 residues. Per germline, CDR1 SGHNT and CDR2 YYREEE (reference sequence). Trimming cost V 2 bases and J 2 bases, with 12 bases left between them. The CDR3: CASSLQGLLTDTQYF. The CDR3 region has the DNA TGTGCCAGCAGCTTACAGGGCCTCCTCACAGATACGCAGTATTTT.

The J gene is TRBJ1-5, the V gene TRBV19, with a possible D match to TRBD1 (5 bases). The CDR3 spans 14 residues. The germline V and J ends were trimmed by 5 bases and 0 bases, with 8 bases remaining between them. Looked up from germline, CDR1 is LNHDA and CDR2 is SQIVND (reference sequence). In DNA form, the CDR3 reads TGTGCCAGTAGTCGACAGAATAGCAATCAGCCCCAGCATTTT. Its protein product is CASSRQNSNQPQHF. Full variable domain (rest looked up from reference TRBV19 and TRBJ1-5): DGGITQSPKYLFRKEGQNVTLSCEQNLNHDAMYWYRQDPGQGLRLIYYSQIVNDFQKGDIAEGYSVSREKKESFPLTVTSAQKNPTAFYLCASSRQNSNQPQHFGDGTRLSIL.

As concerns this clone: Additional DNA sequences in this sample encode the identical CDR3. The V call is TRBV5-1, the J call TRBJ2-1; TRBD1 might be the D (6 bases). The CDR3 has 13 residues. The germline CDR1 and CDR2 sequences are SGHRS and YFSETQ. Trimming pared 4 bases from V and 3 bases from J, leaving 8 bases between. The CDR3 region has the DNA TGCGCCAGCAGCCCGGACAGCTACAATGAGCAGTTCTTC. Translation: CASSPDSYNEQFF. Full variable domain (rest looked up from reference TRBV5-1 and TRBJ2-1): KAGVTQTPRYLIKTRGQQVTLSCSPISGHRSVSWYQQTPGQGLQFLFEYFSETQRNKGNFPGRFSGRQFSNSRSEMNVSTLELGDSALYLCASSPDSYNEQFFGPGTRLTVL.

The chain uses TRBV7-9 and TRBJ2-5; the D gene is possibly TRBD2 (5 bases). V was trimmed by 5 bases and J by 5 bases, leaving 18 bases between them. The V gene's germline CDR1 is SEHNR and CDR2 FQNEAQ (reference sequence). The CDR3 loop spans 15 amino acids. The CDR3 is CASSTEGWLGETQYF. Here the CDR3 DNA reads TGTGCCAGCAGCACCGAGGGATGGCTGGGGGAGACCCAGTACTTC.